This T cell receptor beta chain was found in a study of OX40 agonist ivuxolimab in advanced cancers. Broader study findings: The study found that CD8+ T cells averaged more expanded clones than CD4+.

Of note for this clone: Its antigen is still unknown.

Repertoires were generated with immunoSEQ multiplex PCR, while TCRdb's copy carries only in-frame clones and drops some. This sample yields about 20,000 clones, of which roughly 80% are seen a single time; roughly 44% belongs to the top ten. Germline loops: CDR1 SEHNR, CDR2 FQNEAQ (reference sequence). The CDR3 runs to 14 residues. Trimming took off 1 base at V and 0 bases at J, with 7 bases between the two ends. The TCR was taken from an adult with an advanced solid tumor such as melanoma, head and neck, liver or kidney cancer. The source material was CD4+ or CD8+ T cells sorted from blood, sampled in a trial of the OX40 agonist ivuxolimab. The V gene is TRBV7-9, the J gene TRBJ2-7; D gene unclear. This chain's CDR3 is CASSLVGPSYEQYF. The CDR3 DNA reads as TGTGCCAGCAGCTTAGTGGGTCCCTCCTACGAGCAGTACTTC.